The 20 T cell receptor beta chains below all came from one sample that was sequenced in a study of T cell responses to AZD1222 COVID-19 vaccine. Using immunoSEQ multiplex PCR, the repertoire was profiled, and TCRdb retains in-frame clones only, with some absent. The sample includes 110,000 to 150,000 clones, approximately 90% of them seen just once. The input for sequencing was peripheral blood, taken 28 days after the second AZD1222 dose. The receptors were gathered from an adult who received the AZD1222 COVID-19 vaccine.

V usage is TRBV7-8 and J usage is TRBJ2-1; D perhaps matches TRBD2 (5 bases). The germline gives CDR1 SGHVS, CDR2 FQNEAQ. CDR3 length equals 15 residues. The V end lost 7 bases, the J end lost 3 bases, and 16 bases lay between the germline ends. The DNA for the CDR3 is TGTGCCAGCATCTTTGGAGAGGGCCTCTACAATGAGCAGTTCTTC. This sequence encodes CASIFGEGLYNEQFF.

This clone appeared a single time. V and J are TRBV30 and TRBJ1-2; 10 bases align to TRBD1. With 8 bases clipped from V and 4 bases from J, the junction kept 10 bases outside the gene matches. Germline CDR1 and CDR2: GTSNPN and SVGIG (reference sequence). The CDR3 has 14 amino acids. The CDR3: CARDRGLGFYGYTF. The CDR3 nucleotides are TGTGCCAGAGACAGGGGGCTGGGTTTCTATGGCTACACCTTC.

The CDR3 DNA reads as TGTGCCATCATGAAGGACCCGATCGCAAATGAGCAGTTCTTC. This sequence encodes CAIMKDPIANEQFF. This chain joins TRBV10-3 and TRBJ2-1; D unclear. The ends were cut back, 7 bases at V and 7 bases at J, with 17 bases in the middle. The CDR3 runs 14 residues. The germline V gene has CDR1 ENHRY and CDR2 SYGVKD.

The rearrangement uses TRBV4-2 and TRBJ2-1; weak D call: TRBD2 (7 bases). The CDR3 covers 15 residues. From germline, CDR1 is LGHNA and CDR2 YNFKEQ. V dropped 1 base and J dropped 6 bases, with 13 bases sitting between them. CDR3 DNA sequence: TGTGCCAGCAGCCAAGTGGGGGGGCCTTTCAATGAGCAGTTCTTC. It is translated as CASSQVGGPFNEQFF.

V gene TRBV28 combines with J gene TRBJ2-2; TRBD2 agrees at 8 bases. The J segment lost 5 bases and the V segment lost 8 bases, leaving 10 bases of the junction unmatched. Germline-derived CDR1 and CDR2 are MDHEN and SYDVKM. This CDR3 has 15 residues. As DNA, the CDR3 is TGTGCCAGCGGCGGGGGGTTGGTTGGTACCGGGGAGCTGTTTTTT. Protein product: CASGGGLVGTGELFF.

The chain is built from TRBV9 and TRBJ2-7; D remains unclear. CDR1 and CDR2 (germline): SGDLS, YYNGEE. The CDR3 has 14 residues. The ends were cut back, 0 bases at V and 4 bases at J, with 11 bases in the middle. DNA of the CDR3: TGTGCCAGCAGCGTAGGGCCGAATGGATACGAGCAGTACTTC. It is translated as CASSVGPNGYEQYF.

The gene calls are TRBV28 and TRBJ2-4; no reliable D call. The V end was cut by 6 bases, the J end by 0 bases, with 6 bases between. This CDR3 is 13 amino acids long. CDR1 is MDHEN, CDR2 SYDVKM, per germline. CDR3 DNA: TGTGCCAGCAGCGGATTAGCCAAAAACATTCAGTACTTC. Translated: CASSGLAKNIQYF.

The chain is built from TRBV7-3 and TRBJ2-3; D is possibly TRBD1 or TRBD2 (5 bases each). The germline CDR1 and CDR2 sequences are SGHTA and FQGTGA. V lost 5 bases and J 2 bases, leaving 14 bases between the germline ends. The CDR3 runs 15 residues. The CDR3 DNA sequence: TGTGCCAGCAGCGCGTCGGGGCTTCCCACAGATACGCAGTATTTT. Its translation: CASSASGLPTDTQYF.

The chain couples TRBV5-8 to TRBJ1-1, with 8 bases that match TRBD1. Germline V gene sequence: CDR1 SGHTS, CDR2 YDEGEE. V lost 2 bases, J lost 0 bases, and 3 bases stayed unmatched. The CDR3 is 15 residues long. The CDR3 region has the DNA TGTGCCAGCAGCTTACAGGGGGGGTTGAACACTGAAGCTTTCTTT. This translates into CASSLQGGLNTEAFF.

The chain has TRBV5-1 and TRBJ1-1; the D gene is possibly TRBD1 (6 bases). The CDR3 sequence is 14 residues long. The V and J ends lost 4 bases and 6 bases respectively, with 16 bases between them. The germline gives CDR1 SGHRS, CDR2 YFSETQ. CDR3 sequence: CASSAGQGLAEAFF. CDR3 in DNA: TGCGCCAGCAGCGCCGGGCAGGGGCTTGCTGAAGCTTTCTTT.

This chain connects TRBV13 to TRBJ1-3; perhaps TRBD1 as D (6 bases). The CDR3 loop spans 14 amino acids. V gave up 4 bases and J gave up 7 bases, with 14 bases separating them. From germline, CDR1 is PRHDT and CDR2 FYEKMQ (reference sequence). The CDR3 region has the DNA TGTGCCAGCAGCTCGACAGGAACTTGGAACACCATATATTTT. Translated: CASSSTGTWNTIYF.

This chain uses TRBV18 with TRBJ2-3, with no clear D. Germline CDR1 reads KGHSH; CDR2 reads LQKENI. V lost 6 bases and J 6 bases, leaving 13 bases between the germline ends. The CDR3 is made up of 13 amino acids. Here the CDR3 DNA reads TGTGCCAGCTCCGGAATGTCCGCGGATACGCAGTATTTT. Translating it yields CASSGMSADTQYF.

The V and J genes are TRBV11-3 and TRBJ2-5; 8 nucleotides align to TRBD2. The CDR3 runs to 17 residues. The germline CDR1 and CDR2 sequences are SGHNT and YENEEA. The junction had 9 bases not matched to a gene; V was cut back by 2 bases and J by 1 base. This chain's CDR3 is CASSLRGREGPQETQYF. DNA of the CDR3: TGTGCCAGCAGCTTACGGGGCCGGGAGGGCCCCCAAGAGACCCAGTACTTC.

V usage is TRBV11-2 and J usage is TRBJ2-1; TRBD2 might be the D (5 bases). This CDR3 contains 14 residues. Per germline, CDR1 SGHAT and CDR2 FQNNGV. Trimming stripped 3 bases from V and 9 bases from J, with 15 bases between. CDR3 sequence reads: CASSLVGGGGEQFF. DNA of the CDR3: TGTGCCAGCAGCTTGGTCGGAGGAGGTGGTGAGCAGTTCTTC.

The chain couples TRBV19 to TRBJ2-1; 7 bases line up with TRBD2. The germline V gene encodes CDR1 LNHDA and CDR2 SQIVND (reference sequence). This CDR3 spans 16 amino acids. V trimming: 4 bases; J trimming: 9 bases; junction bases outside the gene matches: 15. The CDR3 sequence: CASSTRDGGSLSEQFF. In nucleotides, the CDR3 is TGTGCCAGTAGTACCAGGGACGGCGGGAGTCTATCTGAGCAGTTCTTC.

V and J are TRBV4-3 and TRBJ1-1, with no clear D. V gave up 1 base and J gave up 0 bases, with 6 bases separating them. The CDR3 extends over 14 amino acids. Germline values: CDR1 LGHNA, CDR2 YSLEER. CDR3 protein: CASSQGALNTEAFF. CDR3 bases: TGCGCCAGCAGCCAAGGGGCTTTGAACACTGAAGCTTTCTTT.

The J gene is TRBJ1-5, the V gene TRBV29-1; D uncertain. Germline V gene lookup returns CDR1 SQVTM and CDR2 ANQGSEA. This CDR3 contains 12 residues. Trimming took off 5 bases at V and 2 bases at J, with 7 bases between the two ends. DNA of the CDR3: TGCAGCGTTATTTTTGGCAATCAGCCCCAGCATTTT. Translation gives CSVIFGNQPQHF.

The chain uses TRBV9 and TRBJ2-1; 9 nucleotides agree with TRBD1. CDR3 length equals 16 residues. V shed 1 base, J shed 5 bases, and the junction held 7 bases outside the gene matches. CDR1 is SGDLS and CDR2 is YYNGEE in the germline V gene. DNA of the CDR3: TGTGCCAGCAGCGTATGGGGACAGGGAATCAACAATGAGCAGTTCTTC. Its protein product is CASSVWGQGINNEQFF. Combining the CDR3 with reference TRBV9 and TRBJ2-1 gives the whole variable domain DSGVTQTPKHLITATGQRVTLRCSPRSGDLSVYWYQQSLDQGLQFLIQYYNGEERAKGNILERFSAQQFPDLHSELNLSSLELGDSALYFCASSVWGQGINNEQFFGPGTRLTVL.

V gene TRBV28 combines with J gene TRBJ1-6; possible D gene TRBD1, 6 bases. V lost 5 bases, J lost 10 bases, and 21 bases lay in between. Germline assignment: CDR1 MDHEN and CDR2 SYDVKM. The CDR3 runs to 16 residues. The CDR3 bases are TGTGCCAGCAGTCCCTCCCTCGACAGGAGTTGGTCACCCCTCCACTTT. It yields the protein CASSPSLDRSWSPLHF.

The gene calls are TRBV5-4 and TRBJ1-3; D is unclear. The CDR3 has 17 amino acids. Trimming left V 4 bases short and J 2 bases short, with 19 bases between. CDR1 is SGHNT and CDR2 is YYREEE in the germline V gene (reference sequence). The CDR3: CASSPGGVRGPGNTIYF. The CDR3, as DNA: TGTGCCAGCAGCCCTGGTGGGGTACGAGGCCCTGGAAACACCATATATTTT.